The 21 T cell receptor beta chains below were found in one sample sequenced in a study of T cells after yellow fever vaccination (dated by TCRdb to the late 2010s). Libraries came from 5' RACE. Sequencing was carried out with an Illumina HiSeq 2500. Starting from the raw public reads, TCRdb applied fastp trimming at Q25, assembled clones with MiXCR and retained in-frame beta chains. Here each entry gathers all rows of one CDR3 protein and keeps the most common genes and DNA. A total of 450,000 to 600,000 distinct CDR3 sequences appear in this sample, approximately 12% of them only once. Roughly an eighth of the sample is in the top ten clones. What the treatment or condition label conveys for this sample: live attenuated yellow fever vaccine strain. The sample consisted of PBMCs, taken on the day of the yellow fever booster vaccination. The receptors come from a man aged 30-40 years who received the YFV17D yellow fever vaccine.

This clonotype was counted many times. The genes are TRBV20-1 and TRBJ1-1, with D unclear. The germline V and J ends were trimmed by 3 bases and 0 bases, with 2 bases remaining between them. The CDR3 totals 11 residues. Germline V gives CDR1 DFQATT, CDR2 SNEGSKA (reference sequence). CDR3 protein: CSASLNTEAFF. CDR3 in DNA: TGCAGTGCTAGTCTGAACACTGAAGCTTTCTTT.

This clonotype was recorded a few times. The chain couples TRBV6-5 to TRBJ2-3; 7 bases are a match to TRBD2. The germline V gene has CDR1 MNHEY and CDR2 SVGAGI. The J segment lost 2 bases and the V segment lost 5 bases, leaving 7 bases of the junction unmatched. The CDR3 runs to 15 residues. CDR3 sequence reads: CASSTGGGPTDTQYF. In DNA form, the CDR3 reads TGTGCCAGCAGTACTGGCGGGGGACCCACAGATACGCAGTATTTT.

The chain links TRBV29-1 to TRBJ2-5; TRBD1 matches at 11 bases. Trimming removed 8 bases from V and 8 bases from J; junction bases left unmatched: 25. CDR3 size: 18 residues. The germline gives CDR1 SQVTM, CDR2 ANQGSEA. As DNA, the CDR3 is TGCAGCTTTTCTGGGACAGGGGGGTTCACGGGAGGCCACGGAACCCAGTACTTC. This sequence encodes CSFSGTGGFTGGHGTQYF.

This clonotype was seen at least ten times. V usage is TRBV4-2 and J usage is TRBJ1-6, with D unclear. The CDR3 is 15 amino acids. Germline V gives CDR1 LGHNA, CDR2 YNFKEQ. With 0 bases removed from V and 7 bases from J, the gap between germline ends came to 10 bases. The CDR3 protein is CASSQDRISNSPLHF. The DNA of the CDR3 is TGTGCCAGCAGCCAAGACCGGATTTCCAATTCACCCCTCCACTTT.

This clonotype occurred a few times. This chain uses TRBV5-1 with TRBJ1-2; perhaps TRBD1 as D (5 bases). V lost 2 bases to trimming and J lost 1 base, with 15 bases between them. Germline V gene sequence: CDR1 SGHRS, CDR2 YFSETQ. CDR3 length: 16 amino acids. CDR3 sequence: CASSFQGMDINYGYTF. CDR3 DNA: TGCGCCAGCAGCTTCCAGGGTATGGATATTAACTATGGCTACACCTTC.

This chain connects TRBV28 to TRBJ2-5; 10 bases are a match to TRBD2. Trimming at V came to 7 bases and at J to 5 bases, leaving 7 bases not matched to a gene. Germline V gives CDR1 MDHEN, CDR2 SYDVKM. The CDR3 loop spans 14 amino acids. The CDR3 region is CASTATSGFETQYF. CDR3 nucleotides: TGTGCCAGCACTGCGACTAGCGGGTTCGAGACCCAGTACTTC.

The table lists this clonotype with a few counts. The rearrangement uses TRBV6-2 or TRBV6-3 and TRBJ2-3, with 14 bases fitting TRBD2. After removal of 8 bases from V and 0 bases from J, the junction contained 22 bases not matched to a gene. Looked up from germline, CDR1 is MNHEY and CDR2 is SVGEGT. The CDR3 runs to 22 residues. The CDR3 DNA is TGTGCCAGCGCCAATGGCCCTACCGGGACTAGCGGGAGAAGTCCTAGCACAGATACGCAGTATTTT. Encoded protein: CASANGPTGTSGRSPSTDTQYF.

This clonotype was observed a handful of times. This chain joins TRBV4-3 and TRBJ2-3; D remains unclear. Germline loops: CDR1 LGHNA, CDR2 YSLEER. The V end lost 0 bases, the J end lost 2 bases, and 12 bases lay between the germline ends. The CDR3 spans 16 residues. The CDR3 spells CASSQDGRRPTDTQYF. The CDR3, as DNA: TGCGCCAGCAGCCAAGATGGGCGGAGACCCACAGATACGCAGTATTTT.

This sequence joins TRBV7-8 and TRBJ1-3; TRBD1 might be the D (6 bases). V was pared by 5 bases and J by 4 bases, with 18 bases between. This CDR3 has 16 residues. Germline assignment: CDR1 SGHVS and CDR2 FQNEAQ. The CDR3 sequence is CASSRRAGAEGNTIYF. The CDR3 coding sequence is TGTGCCAGCAGCCGGCGGGCAGGGGCGGAAGGAAACACCATATATTTT.

This clonotype was counted a few times. The chain recombines TRBV6-1 with TRBJ2-3, with 8 positions matching TRBD1. Germline V gives CDR1 MNHNS, CDR2 SASEGT. This CDR3 contains 16 residues. J lost 4 bases, V lost 6 bases, and 12 bases had no gene match. As DNA, the CDR3 is TGTGCCAGCAGCCCCCTGGACAGGGTTAAAGCAGATACGCAGTATTTT. This encodes CASSPLDRVKADTQYF.

The chain joins TRBV20-1 to TRBJ2-1; D unclear. CDR1 is DFQATT, CDR2 SNEGSKA, per germline (reference sequence). V lost 3 bases, J lost 3 bases, and 6 bases lay in between. There are 12 residues in the CDR3. CDR3 DNA: TGCAGTGCTAGTTTCTACTACAATGAGCAGTTCTTC. It is translated as CSASFYYNEQFF.

This clonotype has a handful of counts. This chain connects TRBV12-3 or TRBV12-4 to TRBJ2-2, with TRBD2 matching 7 bases. The CDR3 loop spans 15 amino acids. J gave up 5 bases and V 3 bases, and 6 bases lay outside the gene matches. CDR3 sequence (DNA): TGTGCCAGCAGTTTTGGGGGGGTGTTGACCGGGGAGCTGTTTTTT. This translates into CASSFGGVLTGELFF.

The chain combines TRBV27 with TRBJ2-3, with 11 bases lining up with TRBD2. This CDR3 has 16 residues. V was pared by 5 bases and J by 8 bases, with 12 bases of the junction left unmatched. Per the germline V gene, CDR1 is MNHEY and CDR2 is SMNVEV (reference sequence). CDR3 region: CASSPALAGGGGTQYF. CDR3 DNA: TGTGCCAGCAGTCCGGCCCTAGCGGGAGGTGGGGGTACGCAGTATTTT.

The J gene is TRBJ2-7, the V gene TRBV27; 10 bases fit TRBD2. Germline values: CDR1 MNHEY, CDR2 SMNVEV (reference sequence). The V gene end was trimmed by 7 bases and the J gene end by 4 bases; junction bases not matched to a gene: 4. This CDR3 is 13 amino acids long. This chain's CDR3 is CASTRLAGYEQYF. For the CDR3, the DNA is TGTGCCAGCACAAGACTAGCGGGTTACGAGCAGTACTTC.

The chain employs TRBV5-4 and TRBJ2-7; TRBD2 might be the D (5 bases). The CDR3 extends over 15 amino acids. Trimming took off 4 bases at V and 0 bases at J, with 14 bases between the two ends. The germline V gene encodes CDR1 SGHNT and CDR2 YYREEE (reference sequence). The chain's CDR3 is CASSPGNGISYEQYF. The CDR3 bases are TGTGCCAGCAGCCCGGGGAACGGGATCTCCTACGAGCAGTACTTC.

This clonotype was seen only once. This sequence joins TRBV7-3 and TRBJ2-1, with D possibly being TRBD1 (6 bases). The CDR3 sequence is 15 residues long. CDR1 and CDR2 from the germline V gene are SGHTA and FQGTGA. V lost 3 bases and J 3 bases, leaving 12 bases between the germline ends. CDR3 sequence reads: CASSLDRDYYNEQFF. CDR3 DNA sequence: TGTGCCAGCAGCTTGGACAGAGACTACTACAATGAGCAGTTCTTC. The full variable domain, rest sourced from reference TRBV7-3 and TRBJ2-1, is GAGVSQTPSNKVTEKGKYVELRCDPISGHTALYWYRQSLGQGPEFLIYFQGTGAADDSGLPNDRFFAVRPEGSVSTLKIQRTERGDSAVYLCASSLDRDYYNEQFFGPGTRLTVL.

In this sample, this clonotype turned up a few times. The chain uses TRBV20-1 and TRBJ1-3; no firm D call. This CDR3 has 11 amino acids. Per the germline V gene, CDR1 is DFQATT and CDR2 is SNEGSKA (reference sequence). V lost 4 bases and J 3 bases, leaving 4 bases between the germline ends. The CDR3 region has the DNA TGCAGTGCTATCTATGGAAACACCATATATTTT. Residues: CSAIYGNTIYF.

This clonotype was picked up a small number of times. The V call is TRBV7-8, the J call TRBJ2-2; 10 bases line up with TRBD2. V was clipped by 4 bases and J by 1 base; unmatched bases: 15. In germline, CDR1 is SGHVS, CDR2 FQNEAQ. The CDR3 consists of 20 residues. CDR3 region: CASSSPAASGRGLNTGELFF. CDR3 nucleotides: TGTGCCAGCAGCTCCCCCGCGGCCAGCGGGAGGGGTCTGAACACCGGGGAGCTGTTTTTT.

This chain connects TRBV2 to TRBJ1-4, with D hard to call. The V and J ends lost 8 bases and 4 bases respectively, with 11 bases between them. CDR3 length: 13 amino acids. Germline loops: CDR1 SNHLY, CDR2 FYNNEI. The CDR3 DNA follows: TGTGCCAGCTCCCGAGACATTAATGAAAAACTGTTTTTT. This codes for CASSRDINEKLFF.

V and J are TRBV28 and TRBJ2-7; tentatively, D is TRBD1 (5 bases). This CDR3 comprises 14 residues. V was clipped by 2 bases and J by 1 base, with 9 bases between them. The germline V gene encodes CDR1 MDHEN and CDR2 SYDVKM. CDR3 DNA sequence: TGTGCCAGCAGTTTACCCCCAGGGTCCTACGAGCAGTACTTC. It yields the protein CASSLPPGSYEQYF.

This clonotype was observed a few times. This rearrangement joins TRBV7-2 to TRBJ2-4, with D tentatively TRBD2 (5 bases). The V gene lost 5 bases and the J gene lost 6 bases, with 14 bases spanning the gap. The germline CDR1 and CDR2 sequences are SGHTA and FQGNSA. This CDR3 contains 14 residues. This CDR3 reads CASSPRLAGNIQYF. CDR3 sequence (DNA): TGTGCCAGCAGCCCCCGACTCGCGGGAAACATTCAGTACTTC.